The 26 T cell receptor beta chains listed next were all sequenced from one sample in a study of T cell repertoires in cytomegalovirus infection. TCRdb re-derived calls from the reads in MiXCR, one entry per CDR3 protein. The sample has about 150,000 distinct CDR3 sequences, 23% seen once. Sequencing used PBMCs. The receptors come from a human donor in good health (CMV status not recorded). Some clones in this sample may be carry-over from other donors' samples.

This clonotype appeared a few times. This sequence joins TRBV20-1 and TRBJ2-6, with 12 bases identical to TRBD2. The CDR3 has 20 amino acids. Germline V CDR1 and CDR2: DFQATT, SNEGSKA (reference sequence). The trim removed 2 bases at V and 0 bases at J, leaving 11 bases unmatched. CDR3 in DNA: TGCAGTGCTAGACACCCCCTGGGGACTAGCGGGTCCTCTGGGGCCAACGTCCTGACTTTC. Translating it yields CSARHPLGTSGSSGANVLTF.

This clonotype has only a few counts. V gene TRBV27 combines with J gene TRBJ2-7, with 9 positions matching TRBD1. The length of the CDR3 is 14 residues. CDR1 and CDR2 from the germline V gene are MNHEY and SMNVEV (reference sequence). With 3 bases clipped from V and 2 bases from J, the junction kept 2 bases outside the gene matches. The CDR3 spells CASSFRQGAYEQYF. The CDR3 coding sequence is TGTGCCAGCAGTTTCCGACAGGGGGCCTACGAGCAGTACTTC.

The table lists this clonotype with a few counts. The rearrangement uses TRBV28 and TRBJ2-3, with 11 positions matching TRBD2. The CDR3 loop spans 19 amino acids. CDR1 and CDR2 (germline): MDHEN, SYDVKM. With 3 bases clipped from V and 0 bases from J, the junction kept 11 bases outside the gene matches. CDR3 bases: TGTGCCAGCAGTTTGTCCCTAGCGGGAGGCCCCCGGAGCACAGATACGCAGTATTTT. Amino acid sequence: CASSLSLAGGPRSTDTQYF.

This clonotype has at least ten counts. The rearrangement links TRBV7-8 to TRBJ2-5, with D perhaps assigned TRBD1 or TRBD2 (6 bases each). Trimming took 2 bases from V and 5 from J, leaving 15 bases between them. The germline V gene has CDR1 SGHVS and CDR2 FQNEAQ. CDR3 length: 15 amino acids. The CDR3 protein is CASSLRGGQGETQYF. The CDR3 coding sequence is TGTGCCAGCAGCTTACGAGGAGGGCAGGGGGAGACCCAGTACTTC.

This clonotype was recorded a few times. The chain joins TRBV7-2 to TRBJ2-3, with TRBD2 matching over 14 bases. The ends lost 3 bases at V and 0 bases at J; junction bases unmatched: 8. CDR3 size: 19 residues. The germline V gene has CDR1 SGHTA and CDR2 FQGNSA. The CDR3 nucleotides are TGTGCCAGCAGCTTCTTTGGGACTAGCGGGGGCTCTAGCACAGATACGCAGTATTTT. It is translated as CASSFFGTSGGSSTDTQYF.

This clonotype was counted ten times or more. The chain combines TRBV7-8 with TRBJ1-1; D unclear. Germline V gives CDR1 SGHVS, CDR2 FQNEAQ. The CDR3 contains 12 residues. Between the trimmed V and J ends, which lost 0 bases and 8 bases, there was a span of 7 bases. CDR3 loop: CASSLARGEAFF. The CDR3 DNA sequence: TGTGCCAGCAGCTTAGCCCGAGGCGAAGCTTTCTTT.

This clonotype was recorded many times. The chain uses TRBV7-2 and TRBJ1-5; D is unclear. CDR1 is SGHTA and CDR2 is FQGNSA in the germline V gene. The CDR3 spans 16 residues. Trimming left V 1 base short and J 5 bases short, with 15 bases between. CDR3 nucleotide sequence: TGTGCCAGCAGCTTAGGACACAAGACTGGCGATCAGCCCCAGCATTTT. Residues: CASSLGHKTGDQPQHF.

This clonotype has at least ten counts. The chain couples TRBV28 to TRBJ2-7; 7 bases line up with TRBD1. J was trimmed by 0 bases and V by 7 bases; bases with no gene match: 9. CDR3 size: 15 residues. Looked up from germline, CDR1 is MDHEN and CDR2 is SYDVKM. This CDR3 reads CASINRGRSSYEQYF. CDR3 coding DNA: TGTGCCAGCATAAACAGGGGCCGTAGCTCCTACGAGCAGTACTTC.

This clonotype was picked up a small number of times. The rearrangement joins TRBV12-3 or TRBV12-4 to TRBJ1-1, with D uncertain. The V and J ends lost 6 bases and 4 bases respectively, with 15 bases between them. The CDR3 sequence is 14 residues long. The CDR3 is CASRGNWTTTEAFF. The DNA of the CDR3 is TGTGCCAGCAGGGGAAACTGGACCACCACTGAAGCTTTCTTT.

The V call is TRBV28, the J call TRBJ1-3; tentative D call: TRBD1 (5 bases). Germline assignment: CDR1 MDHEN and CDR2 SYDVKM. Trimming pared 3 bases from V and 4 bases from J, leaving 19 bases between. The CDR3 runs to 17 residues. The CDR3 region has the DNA TGTGCCAGCAGTTTTCCCCCCTGGGGGAGTAAGGGAAACACCATATATTTT. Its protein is CASSFPPWGSKGNTIYF.

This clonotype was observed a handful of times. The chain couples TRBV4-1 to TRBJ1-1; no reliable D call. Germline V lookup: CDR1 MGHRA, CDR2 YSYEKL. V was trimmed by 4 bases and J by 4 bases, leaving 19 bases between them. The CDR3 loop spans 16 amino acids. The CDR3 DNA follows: TGCGCCAGCAGCCTAGGTAGGTTTTCTTTAGGCACTGAAGCTTTCTTT. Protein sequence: CASSLGRFSLGTEAFF.

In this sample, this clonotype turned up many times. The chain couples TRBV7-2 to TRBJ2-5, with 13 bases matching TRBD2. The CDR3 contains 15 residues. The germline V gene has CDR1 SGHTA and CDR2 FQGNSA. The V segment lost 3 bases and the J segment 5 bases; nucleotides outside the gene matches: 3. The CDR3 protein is CASSLTLAGGETQYF. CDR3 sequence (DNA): TGTGCCAGCAGCTTGACACTAGCGGGGGGGGAGACCCAGTACTTC. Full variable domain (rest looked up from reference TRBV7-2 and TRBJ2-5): GAGVSQSPSNKVTEKGKDVELRCDPISGHTALYWYRQSLGQGLEFLIYFQGNSAPDKSGLPSDRFSAERTGGSVSTLTIQRTQQEDSAVYLCASSLTLAGGETQYFGPGTRLLVL.

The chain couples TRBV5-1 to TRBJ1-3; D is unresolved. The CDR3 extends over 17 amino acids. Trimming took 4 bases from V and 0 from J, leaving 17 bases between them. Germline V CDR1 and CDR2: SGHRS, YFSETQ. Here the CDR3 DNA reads TGCGCCAGCAGCCAATTCCTGGGGTCCGCCTCTGGAAACACCATATATTTT. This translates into CASSQFLGSASGNTIYF.

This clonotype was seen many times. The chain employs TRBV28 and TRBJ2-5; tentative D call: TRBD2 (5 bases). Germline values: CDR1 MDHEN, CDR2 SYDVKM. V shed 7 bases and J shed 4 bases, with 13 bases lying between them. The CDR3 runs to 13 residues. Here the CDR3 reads CASTMDLRETQYF. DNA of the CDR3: TGTGCCAGCACCATGGACTTACGAGAGACCCAGTACTTC.

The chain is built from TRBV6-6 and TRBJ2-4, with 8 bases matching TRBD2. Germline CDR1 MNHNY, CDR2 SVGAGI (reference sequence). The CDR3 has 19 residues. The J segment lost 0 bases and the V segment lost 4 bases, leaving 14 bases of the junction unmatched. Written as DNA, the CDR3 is TGTGCCAGCAGTTCTCCGGGAGGGAGGAGCTATCTAGCCAAAAACATTCAGTACTTC. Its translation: CASSSPGGRSYLAKNIQYF.

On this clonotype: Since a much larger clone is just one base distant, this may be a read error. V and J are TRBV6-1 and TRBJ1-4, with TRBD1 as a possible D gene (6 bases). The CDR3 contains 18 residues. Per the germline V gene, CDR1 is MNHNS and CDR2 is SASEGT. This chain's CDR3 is CASSDPTGMRVTNENLFF. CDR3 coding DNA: TGTGCCAGCAGTGACCCTACAGGGATGAGAGTAACTAATGAAAATCTGTTTTTT.

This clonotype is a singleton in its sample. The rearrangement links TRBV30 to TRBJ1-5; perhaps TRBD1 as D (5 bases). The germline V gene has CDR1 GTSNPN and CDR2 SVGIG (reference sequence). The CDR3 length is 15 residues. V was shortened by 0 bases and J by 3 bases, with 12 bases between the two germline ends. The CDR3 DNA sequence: TGTGCCTGGAGTGTACCGGGGGGGGACAATCAGCCCCAGCATTTT. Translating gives CAWSVPGGDNQPQHF.

CDR3 sequence (DNA): TGTGCCACCAGTGATTTAACTTTTGGGGGCACAGATACGCAGTATTTT. Its protein is CATSDLTFGGTDTQYF. The rearrangement joins TRBV24-1 to TRBJ2-3; D remains unclear. Trimming left V 1 base short and J 1 base short, with 11 bases between. CDR1 and CDR2 (germline): KGHDR, SFDVKD. The CDR3 covers 16 residues.

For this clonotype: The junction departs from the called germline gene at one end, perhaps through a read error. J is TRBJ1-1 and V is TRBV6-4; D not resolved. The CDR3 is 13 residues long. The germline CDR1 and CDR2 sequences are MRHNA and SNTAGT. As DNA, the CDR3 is TGTGCCGGCAGTGACCGGCGGAACACTGAAGCTTTCTTT. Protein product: CAGSDRRNTEAFF.

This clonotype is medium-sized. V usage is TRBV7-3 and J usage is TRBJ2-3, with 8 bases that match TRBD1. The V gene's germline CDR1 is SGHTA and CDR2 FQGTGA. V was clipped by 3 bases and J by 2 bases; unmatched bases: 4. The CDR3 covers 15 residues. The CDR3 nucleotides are TGTGCCAGCAGCTTCGGACAGGGAATCACAGATACGCAGTATTTT. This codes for CASSFGQGITDTQYF.

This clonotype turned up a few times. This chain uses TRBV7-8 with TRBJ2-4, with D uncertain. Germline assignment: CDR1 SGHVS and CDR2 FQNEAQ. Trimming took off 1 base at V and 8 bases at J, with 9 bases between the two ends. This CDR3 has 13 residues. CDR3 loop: CASSLGAGDIQYF. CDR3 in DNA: TGTGCCAGCAGCTTAGGGGCTGGGGACATTCAGTACTTC. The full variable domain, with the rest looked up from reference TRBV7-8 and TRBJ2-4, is GAGVSQSPRYKVAKRGQDVALRCDPISGHVSLFWYQQALGQGPEFLTYFQNEAQLDKSGLPSDRFFAERPEGSVSTLKIQRTQQEDSAVYLCASSLGAGDIQYFGAGTRLSVL.

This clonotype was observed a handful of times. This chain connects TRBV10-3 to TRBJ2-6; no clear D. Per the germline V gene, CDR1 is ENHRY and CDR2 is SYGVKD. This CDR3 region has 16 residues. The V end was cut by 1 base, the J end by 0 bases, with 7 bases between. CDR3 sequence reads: CAISEYRPSGANVLTF. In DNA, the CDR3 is TGTGCCATCAGTGAGTATCGGCCCTCTGGGGCCAACGTCCTGACTTTC.

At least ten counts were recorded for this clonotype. DNA of the CDR3: TGCAGCGTTGAAGGACTGGGTAATGAGCAGTTCTTC. Its protein product is CSVEGLGNEQFF. The chain has TRBV29-1 and TRBJ2-1; D gene uncertain. The length of the CDR3 is 12 residues. Germline assignment: CDR1 SQVTM and CDR2 ANQGSEA. Trimming left V 1 base short and J 7 bases short, with 8 bases between.

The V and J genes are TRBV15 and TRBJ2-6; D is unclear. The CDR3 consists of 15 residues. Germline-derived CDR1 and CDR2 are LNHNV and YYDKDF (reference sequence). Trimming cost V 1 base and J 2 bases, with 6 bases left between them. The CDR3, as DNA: TGTGCCACCAGCAGAGGGGTACCTGGGGCCAACGTCCTGACTTTC. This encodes CATSRGVPGANVLTF. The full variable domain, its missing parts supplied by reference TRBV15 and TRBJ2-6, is DAMVIQNPRYQVTQFGKPVTLSCSQTLNHNVMYWYQQKSSQAPKLLFHYYDKDFNNEADTPDNFQSRRPNTSFCFLDIRSPGLGDTAMYLCATSRGVPGANVLTFGAGSRLTVL.

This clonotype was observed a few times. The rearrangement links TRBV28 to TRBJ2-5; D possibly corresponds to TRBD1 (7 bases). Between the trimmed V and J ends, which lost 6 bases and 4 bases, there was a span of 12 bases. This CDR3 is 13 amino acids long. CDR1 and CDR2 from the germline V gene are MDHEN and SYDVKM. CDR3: CASSQQGGETQYF. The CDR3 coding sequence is TGTGCCAGCAGCCAGCAGGGGGGAGAGACCCAGTACTTC.

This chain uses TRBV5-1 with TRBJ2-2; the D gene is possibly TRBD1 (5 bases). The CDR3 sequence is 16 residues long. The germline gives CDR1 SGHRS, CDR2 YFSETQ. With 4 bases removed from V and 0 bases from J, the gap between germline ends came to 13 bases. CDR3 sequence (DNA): TGCGCCAGCAGCCTACAGGTAGCCGCGAACACCGGGGAGCTGTTTTTT. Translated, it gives CASSLQVAANTGELFF.